This paragraph reports one T cell receptor beta chain. The target antigen is unknown. MiXCR, run by TCRdb on the RT-PCR reads, gives a single entry per CDR3 protein. The profile shows 400,000 to 650,000 distinct CDR3 sequences, around 7.7% of them singletons. This sample was included in a study of response to subunit inactivated influenza vaccine. Points from the study as a whole: Few new T cells, the authors suggested, are recruited by each seasonal influenza vaccination.

Between the trimmed V and J ends, which lost 0 bases and 2 bases, there was a span of 10 bases. The germline V gene has CDR1 LGHNA and CDR2 YNFKEQ. The CDR3 consists of 15 residues. The source was PBMCs from blood, collected around 25 months after vaccination. The gene calls are TRBV4-2 and TRBJ1-2; no clear D. This sequence was found in a man aged 50-75 years who received an inactivated influenza vaccine. The CDR3 DNA is TGTGCCAGCAGCCAAGATCCCCAGGTCAACTATGGCTACACCTTC. Translating it yields CASSQDPQVNYGYTF.